This T cell receptor (beta chain) was documented in a study of T cell repertoires in cytomegalovirus infection. As for the study in general: Selection of CMV epitopes for the study included recently identified HLA-C-restricted and well-studied HLA-B-restricted ones. A matching HLA type, together with CMV infection, was signaled by public TCR beta signatures.

TCRdb redid the calling of the reads with MiXCR, one entry per CDR3 protein. Among 550,000 to 700,000 distinct CDR3 sequences listed, 40% were seen once. With 1 base clipped from V and 7 bases from J, the junction kept 3 bases outside the gene matches. The germline CDR1 and CDR2 sequences are LGHNA and YSLEER. CDR3 length: 14 amino acids. Study observations and caveats: Identification of carriers of CMV plus the relevant HLA was performed using cumulative public TCR beta family frequency. The study found HLA-C-restricted CMV-specific TCR beta clonotypes dominating the ex vivo response.

About this clonotype: Its antigen is unknown.

The sequences come from cultured PBMCs, collected from culture after CMV antigen stimulation. The chain combines TRBV4-3 with TRBJ2-1, with 8 bases fitting TRBD2. This TCR was sampled from a human donor in good health (CMV status not recorded). Some clones in this sample may be carry-over from other donors' samples. This CDR3 reads CASSQALAANEQFF. In DNA form, the CDR3 reads TGCGCCAGCAGCCAAGCACTAGCGGCTAATGAGCAGTTCTTC.